This T cell receptor (beta chain) comes out of a study of blood T cell repertoires in COVID-19. Across the whole study: Sites in the United States, Italy and Spain provided acute and convalescent COVID-19 samples.

Produced via immunoSEQ multiplex PCR; TCRdb's table is partial and in-frame only. The data contain around 93,000 clones, about 75% of them singletons. V dropped 4 bases and J dropped 10; count of bases not matched to a gene: 10. Germline CDR1 reads ENHRY; CDR2 reads SYGVKD. The CDR3 covers 14 residues. The material sequenced was peripheral blood. The chain couples TRBV10-3 to TRBJ2-5; TRBD1 matches 9 bases. The clonotype originates from a woman of 80 years or more with acute or convalescent COVID-19. CDR3 bases: TGTGCCATCAGTGCCTCGGGGACAGGGCGGGACCAGTACTTC. Protein product: CAISASGTGRDQYF.